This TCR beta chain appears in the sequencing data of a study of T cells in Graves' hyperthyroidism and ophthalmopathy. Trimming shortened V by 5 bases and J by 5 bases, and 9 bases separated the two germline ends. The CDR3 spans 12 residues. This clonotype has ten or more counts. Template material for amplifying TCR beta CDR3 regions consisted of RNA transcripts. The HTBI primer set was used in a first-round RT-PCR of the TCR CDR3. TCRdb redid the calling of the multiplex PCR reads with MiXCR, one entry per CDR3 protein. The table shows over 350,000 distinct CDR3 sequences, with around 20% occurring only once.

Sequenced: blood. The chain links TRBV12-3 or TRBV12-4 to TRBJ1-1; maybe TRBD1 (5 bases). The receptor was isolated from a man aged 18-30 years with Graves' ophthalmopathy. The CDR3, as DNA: TGTGCCAGCAGTACCAGGGTGACTGAAGCTTTCTTT. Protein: CASSTRVTEAFF.